The rows below give T cell receptor beta chains drawn from one sample of a study of cytomegalovirus exposure and HLA in healthy donors. TCRdb's copy holds only in-frame clones and misses some; the assay was immunoSEQ multiplex PCR. The sample holds approximately 110,000 clones, under 80% seen once. Sequences were obtained from PBMCs. Receptor source: a woman aged 55-69 years in good health and CMV-seropositive. CDR3s include the opening cysteine and the closing phenylalanine or tryptophan. The D gene is left open where the match is weak. Not all rows give a size; the values are once, few, many and, for expanded clones, a class.

j_call v_call d_call clone_size cdr3_aa
TRBJ1-1 TRBV5-5 NA NA CASSQRESITEAFF
TRBJ2-7 TRBV25-1 NA NA CASSEAGGPNEQYF
TRBJ2-3 TRBV5-1 TRBD2 few CASSSRGSLGTDTQYF
TRBJ2-3 TRBV6-1 TRBD2 NA CASSVTSGSTDTQYF
TRBJ2-7 TRBV4-1 NA few CASSQVTIYEQYF
TRBJ1-1 TRBV7-2 NA NA CASSLNRREAFF
TRBJ1-2 TRBV7-9 TRBD1 NA CASSLADRGYYGYTF
TRBJ1-2 TRBV7-9 TRBD1 once CASSLEGQGSYGYTF
TRBJ2-5 TRBV10-1 NA NA CASSGLRAFQETQYF
TRBJ1-5 TRBV19 TRBD1 NA CASSIRGVGNQPQHF
TRBJ1-2 TRBV7-2 NA NA CASSYDRYPNYGYTF
TRBJ2-7 TRBV5-1 TRBD1 NA CARPPDRGSYEQYF
TRBJ2-5 TRBV29-1 NA NA CSVDRGRETQYF
TRBJ2-7 TRBV6-1 NA NA CASTVPTYEQYF
TRBJ1-1 TRBV18 NA NA CASSLSTGSNTEAFF
TRBJ1-1 TRBV9 TRBD1 NA CASSTQGGKSEAFF
TRBJ2-1 TRBV6-5 NA NA CASTPNYNEQFF
TRBJ1-1 TRBV6-5 TRBD1 NA CASSYSRQGARTEAFF
TRBJ1-3 TRBV7-9 TRBD1 NA CASSRDRAGNTIYF
TRBJ2-2 TRBV18 TRBD2 NA CASSQNLAGGNTGELFF
TRBJ1-2 TRBV6-6 TRBD1 few CASNRGGQFNYGYTF
TRBJ1-2 TRBV9 NA NA CASSPSEGNYGYTF
TRBJ2-1 TRBV5-6 TRBD2 NA CASSYLAGGWDEQFF
TRBJ2-7 TRBV13 NA NA CASSQGGDSYEQYF
TRBJ2-5 TRBV2 TRBD2 NA CASSDGLAVGTQYF
TRBJ1-5 TRBV18 NA NA CASSTGDPGNQPQHF
TRBJ2-2 TRBV27 TRBD2 few CASRRGDYTGELFF
TRBJ2-5 TRBV15 NA NA CATSRDQGSQETQYF
TRBJ1-2 TRBV7-2 NA NA CASSSMYGYTF
TRBJ1-6 TRBV5-1 NA NA CASSLVSGDDSPLHF
TRBJ2-6 TRBV9 NA NA CASSTHRGAGGANVLTF
TRBJ1-1 TRBV6-6 TRBD1 NA CASSSSGGVTEAFF
TRBJ1-1 TRBV29-1 NA NA CSAGGEKNTEAFF
TRBJ2-2 TRBV27 TRBD1 NA CASSYRDRNTGELFF